This T cell receptor beta chain was captured in a study of T cells in narcolepsy listed by TCRdb under 2018. Notes on the research overall: The study enrolled patients with narcolepsy type 1 or type 2 (NT1, NT2) together with healthy control donors. To look for autoreactive T cells in narcolepsy patients that target self-antigens of hypocretin neurons (hypocretin, TRIB2), the study used TCR Vbeta sequencing to follow clonotypes in blood and CSF.

To note about this clone: Which antigen it targets is not known. No much larger clone exists at a distance of one base, and base qualities are not known.

Libraries were built with the immunoSEQ multiplex PCR assay. Held by TCRdb, this immuneACCESS table contains in-frame sequences only and omits some clones. Under half of the omission traces to an unresolved V gene where checked; the cause of the rest is unknown. Here the sample has around 30,000 clones; 78% occur a single time. Approximately 1.1% of the sample is in the top ten clones. Cut back by 5 bases and 7 bases, the V and J ends lie 4 bases apart. The germline V gene sets CDR1 to SGHTA and CDR2 to FQGNSA. The CDR3 starts with the cysteine, ends with the phenylalanine, and has 10 residues. CDR3 DNA only is kept here, 30 bases in frame from base 1. Points the paper makes about the study in general: In plots comparing CSF and blood CD4+ T cell clonotypes from the same patient, HCRT-specific and TRIB2-specific autoreactive clonotypes were highlighted. No sequences matching autoreactive T cell clones were present in some of the blood memory CD4+ repertoires from patients and controls. Autoreactive clonotypes were reported to be detected serially in the blood of the same patients and of different patients, but not in the blood of healthy controls. Patients and controls had similar numbers of sequenced blood memory CD4+ clonotypes, with averages of around 40,000 in patients and some 35,000 in controls.

For TCR Vbeta sequencing, memory CD4+ T cells were sorted ex vivo from the peripheral blood of narcolepsy patients and healthy controls. Sequenced sample: CD45RA- memory CD4+ T cells from PBMCs. Explained via the paper, the cell subset or site label denotes: memory T cells sorted ex vivo from peripheral blood. This TCR came from a human donor with narcolepsy. Recombination connected TRBV7-2 to TRBJ2-3; there is no confident call for the D gene. The CDR3 is CASSRNTQYF. The bases are TGTGCCAGCAGCAGAAATACGCAGTATTTT. The variable domain in full, with residues beyond the CDR3 obtained from the reference TRBV7-2 and TRBJ2-3 genes, is GAGVSQSPSNKVTEKGKDVELRCDPISGHTALYWYRQSLGQGLEFLIYFQGNSAPDKSGLPSDRFSAERTGGSVSTLTIQRTQQEDSAVYLCASSRNTQYFGPGTRLTVL.